This entry is about one T cell receptor beta chain. Its antigen is undetermined. The sample belongs to a study of cytomegalovirus exposure and HLA in healthy donors. Profiling relied on immunoSEQ multiplex PCR, and the TCRdb table lists in-frame clones only, not all of them. Here the sample spans some 220,000 clones, 75% to 95% being singletons. Study findings and constraints: Overall, roughly 150 TCR beta chains were annotated as cytomegalovirus-associated.

The CDR3 sequence is 19 residues long. The rearrangement links TRBV1 to TRBJ2-7; the table's D call TRBD1 went unverified against the DNA. TRBV1 is listed as a pseudogene. The clonotype was recovered from a woman in her late teens or twenties in good health and CMV-seronegative. Sequenced material: PBMCs. Written as DNA, the CDR3 is TGCACCAGCAGCCAAGACGCCTCTCGAGGAACAGGGAATGCATACGAGCAGTACTTC. Translated, it gives CTSSQDASRGTGNAYEQYF.